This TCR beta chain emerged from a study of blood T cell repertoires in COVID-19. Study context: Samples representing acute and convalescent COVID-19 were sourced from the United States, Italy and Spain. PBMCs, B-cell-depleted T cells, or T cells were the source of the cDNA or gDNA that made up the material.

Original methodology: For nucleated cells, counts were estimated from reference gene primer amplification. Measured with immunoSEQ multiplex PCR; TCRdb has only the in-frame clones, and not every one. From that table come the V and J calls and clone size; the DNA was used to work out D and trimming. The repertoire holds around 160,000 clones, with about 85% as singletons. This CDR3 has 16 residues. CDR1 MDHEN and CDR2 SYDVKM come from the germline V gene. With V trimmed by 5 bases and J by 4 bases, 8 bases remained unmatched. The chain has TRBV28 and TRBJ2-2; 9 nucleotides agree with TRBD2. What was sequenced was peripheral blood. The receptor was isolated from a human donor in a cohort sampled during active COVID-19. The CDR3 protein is CASSPAGRGGTGELFF. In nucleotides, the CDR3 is TGTGCCAGCAGTCCAGCCGGGCGGGGGGGCACCGGGGAGCTGTTTTTT.